This T cell receptor (beta chain) was observed in a study of blood T cells in healthy people across ages. Next came a second PCR, run for roughly 6 to 11 cycles, which used a sample-barcoded 5' primer along with a J-beta primer mix. Via MiXCR, TCRdb re-called the 5' RACE reads, giving one row per CDR3 protein. The table lists some 1.1 million distinct CDR3 sequences, roughly two fifths of them singletons, with about 12% in the top ten. A few counts support this clonotype. Staff drew 9 to 10 milliliters of peripheral blood from each donor. CDR1 is MNHNS, CDR2 SASEGT, per germline. This CDR3 spans 17 amino acids. The trim removed 6 bases at V and 3 bases at J, leaving 11 bases unmatched.

The J gene is TRBJ1-4, the V gene TRBV6-1; TRBD1 matches 9 bases. The receptor was isolated from a man between 18 and 35 years old in good health. Sequenced input: blood. The CDR3 nucleotides read TGTGCCAGCAGGCCAGGACAAACAGGGGGCGCTAATGAAAAACTGTTTTTT. Translated: CASRPGQTGGANEKLFF.